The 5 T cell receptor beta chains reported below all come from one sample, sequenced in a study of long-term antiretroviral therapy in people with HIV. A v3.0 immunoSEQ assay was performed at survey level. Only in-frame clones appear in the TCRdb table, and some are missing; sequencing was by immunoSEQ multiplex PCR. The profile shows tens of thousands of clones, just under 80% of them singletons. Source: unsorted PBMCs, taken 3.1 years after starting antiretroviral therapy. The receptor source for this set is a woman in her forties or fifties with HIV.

CDR3 nucleotides: TGTGCCAGTAGTATCTCGAAACAGTTTCCCACCTACGAGCAGTACTTC. Encoded protein: CASSISKQFPTYEQYF. The V call is TRBV19, the J call TRBJ2-7; D unclear. The CDR3 sequence is 16 residues long. Germline CDR1 and CDR2: LNHDA and SQIVND (reference sequence). V lost 3 bases to trimming and J lost 2 bases, with 17 bases between them.

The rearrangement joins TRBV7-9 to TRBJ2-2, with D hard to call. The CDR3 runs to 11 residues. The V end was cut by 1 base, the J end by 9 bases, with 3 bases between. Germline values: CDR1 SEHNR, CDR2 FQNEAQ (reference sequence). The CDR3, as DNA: TGTGCCAGCAGCTTAGATTGGGAGCTGTTTTTT. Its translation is CASSLDWELFF.

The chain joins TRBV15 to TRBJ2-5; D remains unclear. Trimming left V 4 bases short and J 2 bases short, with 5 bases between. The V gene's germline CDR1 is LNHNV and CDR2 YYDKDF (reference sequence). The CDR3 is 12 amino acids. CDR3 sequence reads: CATSTAQETQYF. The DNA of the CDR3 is TGTGCCACCAGCACCGCTCAAGAGACCCAGTACTTC.

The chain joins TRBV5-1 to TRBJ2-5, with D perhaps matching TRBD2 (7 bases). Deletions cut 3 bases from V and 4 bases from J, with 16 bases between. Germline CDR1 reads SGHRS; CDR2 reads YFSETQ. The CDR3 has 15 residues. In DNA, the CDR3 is TGCGCCAGCAGCTCCTTAAACCGGGGGGCAGAGACCCAGTACTTC. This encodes CASSSLNRGAETQYF.

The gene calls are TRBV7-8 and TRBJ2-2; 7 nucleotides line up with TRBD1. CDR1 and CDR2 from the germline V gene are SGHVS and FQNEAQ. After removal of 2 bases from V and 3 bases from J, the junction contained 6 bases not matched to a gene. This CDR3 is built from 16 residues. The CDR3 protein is CASSLLEGADTGELFF. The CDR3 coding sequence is TGTGCCAGCAGCTTACTAGAGGGGGCCGACACCGGGGAGCTGTTTTTT.